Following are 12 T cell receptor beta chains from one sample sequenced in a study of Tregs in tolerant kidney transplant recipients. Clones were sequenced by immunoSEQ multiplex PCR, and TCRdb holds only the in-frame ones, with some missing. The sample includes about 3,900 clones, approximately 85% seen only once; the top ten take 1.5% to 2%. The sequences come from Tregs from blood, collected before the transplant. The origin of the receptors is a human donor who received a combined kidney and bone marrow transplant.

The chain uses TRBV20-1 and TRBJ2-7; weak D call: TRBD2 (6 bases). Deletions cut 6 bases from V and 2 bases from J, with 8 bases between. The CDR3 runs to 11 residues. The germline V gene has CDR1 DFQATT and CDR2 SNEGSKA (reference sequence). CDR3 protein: CSARLAYEQYF. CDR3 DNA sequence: TGCAGTGCCAGACTAGCCTACGAGCAGTACTTC.

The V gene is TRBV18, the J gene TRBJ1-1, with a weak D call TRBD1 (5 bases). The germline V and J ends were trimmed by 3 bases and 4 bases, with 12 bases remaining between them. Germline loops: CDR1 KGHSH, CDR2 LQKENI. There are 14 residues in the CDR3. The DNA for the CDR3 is TGTGCCAGCTCACCTGGGCCGGGGGGCACTGAAGCTTTCTTT. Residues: CASSPGPGGTEAFF.

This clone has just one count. CDR3 DNA sequence: TGCGCCAGCAGCATAGGGACAGGTCAAGATGAAAAACTGTTTTTT. As protein: CASSIGTGQDEKLFF. The rearrangement uses TRBV5-1 and TRBJ1-4; TRBD1 agrees at 8 bases. The CDR3 runs 15 residues. The trim removed 4 bases at V and 6 bases at J, leaving 8 bases unmatched. Germline assignment: CDR1 SGHRS and CDR2 YFSETQ.

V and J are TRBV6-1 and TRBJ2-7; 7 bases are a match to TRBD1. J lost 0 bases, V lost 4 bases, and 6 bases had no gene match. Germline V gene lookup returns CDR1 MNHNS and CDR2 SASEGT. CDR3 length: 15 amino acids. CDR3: CASSGSDRSSYEQYF. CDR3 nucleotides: TGTGCCAGCAGTGGTTCGGACAGGAGCTCCTACGAGCAGTACTTC.

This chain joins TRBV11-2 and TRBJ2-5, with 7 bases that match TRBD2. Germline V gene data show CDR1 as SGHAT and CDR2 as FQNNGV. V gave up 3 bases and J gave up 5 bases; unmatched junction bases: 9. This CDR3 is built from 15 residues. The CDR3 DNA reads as TGTGCCAGCAGCTTTTCGGCGGGAGTTAGGGAGACCCAGTACTTC. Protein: CASSFSAGVRETQYF.

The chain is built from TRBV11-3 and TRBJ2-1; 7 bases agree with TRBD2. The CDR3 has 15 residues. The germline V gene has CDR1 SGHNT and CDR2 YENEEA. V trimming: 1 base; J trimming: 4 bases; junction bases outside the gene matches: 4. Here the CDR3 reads CASSLGQRGYNEQFF. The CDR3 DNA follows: TGTGCCAGCAGCTTAGGCCAGCGGGGATACAATGAGCAGTTCTTC.

The CDR3 DNA reads as TGTGCCACTCGGACTAGCGGGATGCAACGCTACTCCTACGAGCAGTACTTC. This gives the protein CATRTSGMQRYSYEQYF. V is TRBV10-3 and J is TRBJ2-7; 12 nucleotides line up with TRBD2. The V and J ends lost 10 bases and 0 bases, in that order; junction bases with no gene match: 13. The germline gives CDR1 ENHRY, CDR2 SYGVKD. CDR3 length equals 17 residues.

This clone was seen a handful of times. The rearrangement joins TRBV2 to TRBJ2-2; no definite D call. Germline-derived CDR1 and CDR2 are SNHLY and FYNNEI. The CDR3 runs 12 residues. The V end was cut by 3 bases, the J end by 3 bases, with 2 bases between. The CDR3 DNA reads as TGTGCCAGCAGTGACGACACCGGGGAGCTGTTTTTT. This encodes CASSDDTGELFF.

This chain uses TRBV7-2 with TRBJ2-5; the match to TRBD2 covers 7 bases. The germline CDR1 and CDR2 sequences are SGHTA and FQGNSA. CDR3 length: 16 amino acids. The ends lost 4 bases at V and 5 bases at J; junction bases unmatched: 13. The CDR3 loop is CASSSNLFAGEETQYF. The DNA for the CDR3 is TGTGCCAGCAGCTCAAACCTTTTCGCGGGAGAGGAGACCCAGTACTTC.

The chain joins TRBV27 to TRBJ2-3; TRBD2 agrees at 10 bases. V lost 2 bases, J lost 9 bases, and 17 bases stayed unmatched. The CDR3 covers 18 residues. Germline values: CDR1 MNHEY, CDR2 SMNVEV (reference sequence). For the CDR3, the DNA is TGTGCCAGCAGTTTAAGAATAGGACTAGCGGCCCCCGTAGGGACGCAGTATTTT. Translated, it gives CASSLRIGLAAPVGTQYF.

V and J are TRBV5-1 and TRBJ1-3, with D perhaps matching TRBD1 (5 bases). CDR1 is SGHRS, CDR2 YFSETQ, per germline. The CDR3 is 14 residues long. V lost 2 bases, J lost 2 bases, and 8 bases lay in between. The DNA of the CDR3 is TGCGCCAGCAGCTTAGGAGGGGCTGGAAACACCATATATTTT. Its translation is CASSLGGAGNTIYF.

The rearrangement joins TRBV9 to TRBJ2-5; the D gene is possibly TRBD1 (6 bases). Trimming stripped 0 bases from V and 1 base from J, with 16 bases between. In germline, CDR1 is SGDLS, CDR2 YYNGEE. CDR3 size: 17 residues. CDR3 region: CASSVGPRGGPQETQYF. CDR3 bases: TGTGCCAGCAGCGTAGGTCCCCGAGGGGGACCCCAAGAGACCCAGTACTTC.